This passage covers 19 T cell receptor beta chains from one sample sequenced in a study of cytomegalovirus exposure and HLA in healthy donors. Libraries were prepared by immunoSEQ multiplex PCR; TCRdb keeps only in-frame clonotypes and omits some of them. This repertoire shows under 200,000 clones, 85% to 90% found once; its top ten account for 4.5% to 7%. The sequencing input was PBMCs. These receptors came from a woman in her thirties in good health and CMV-seronegative.

The CDR3 reads CASSQVGLAGGAHEQFF. The CDR3 DNA reads as TGTGCCAGCAGCCAAGTGGGTCTAGCGGGAGGTGCGCATGAGCAGTTCTTC. The chain has TRBV4-2 and TRBJ2-1, with 11 positions matching TRBD2. Germline CDR1 is LGHNA and CDR2 is YNFKEQ. This CDR3 region has 17 residues. J lost 8 bases, V lost 1 base, and 10 bases had no gene match.

The CDR3 DNA sequence: TGCGCCAGCAGCGACAAAACGGGACTAGCTATCAATGAGCAGTTCTTC. Translated, it gives CASSDKTGLAINEQFF. This chain connects TRBV5-1 to TRBJ2-1, with 9 bases identical to TRBD2. V gave up 4 bases and J gave up 6 bases; unmatched junction bases: 11. This CDR3 has 16 amino acids. Per germline, CDR1 SGHRS and CDR2 YFSETQ.

The gene calls are TRBV27 and TRBJ2-2; D call uncertain. Germline CDR1 MNHEY, CDR2 SMNVEV (reference sequence). This CDR3 has 14 amino acids. Trimming removed 2 bases at V and 0 bases at J, with 4 bases between. The CDR3, as DNA: TGTGCCAGCAGTTTACAGCCGAACACCGGGGAGCTGTTTTTT. Its protein product is CASSLQPNTGELFF.

The V gene is TRBV6-6, the J gene TRBJ2-3; no definite D call. Germline assignment: CDR1 MNHNY and CDR2 SVGAGI (reference sequence). CDR3 length: 15 residues. Trimming left V 0 bases short and J 2 bases short, with 9 bases between. This chain's CDR3 is CASSYSHPLTDTQYF. CDR3 in DNA: TGTGCCAGCAGTTACTCCCACCCTCTCACAGATACGCAGTATTTT.

The chain is built from TRBV29-1 and TRBJ2-7, with 7 bases fitting TRBD1. The germline V gene has CDR1 SQVTM and CDR2 ANQGSEA. V gave up 5 bases and J gave up 1 base; unmatched junction bases: 8. This CDR3 has 14 residues. CDR3 protein: CSVTDRDRSYEQYF. CDR3 DNA sequence: TGCAGCGTTACAGACAGGGACCGGTCCTACGAGCAGTACTTC.

The CDR3 region has the DNA TGTGCCAGCCGCAGGGGGGAGAATTCACCCCTCCACTTT. Its protein is CASRRGENSPLHF. The chain joins TRBV6-6 to TRBJ1-6, with TRBD1 matching over 7 bases. V shed 8 bases, J shed 7 bases, and the junction held 5 bases outside the gene matches. The CDR3 is made up of 13 amino acids. The germline V gene encodes CDR1 MNHNY and CDR2 SVGAGI (reference sequence).

This rearrangement joins TRBV25-1 to TRBJ1-2; D ambiguous. This CDR3 spans 14 amino acids. The V and J ends lost 3 bases and 8 bases respectively, with 16 bases between them. The germline gives CDR1 MGHDK, CDR2 SYGVNS. The CDR3 here is CASSDSAWGDGYTF. The CDR3 bases are TGTGCCAGCAGTGATAGCGCGTGGGGAGACGGCTACACCTTC.

The chain has TRBV6-5 and TRBJ1-1; D perhaps matches TRBD1 (5 bases). The V end lost 2 bases, the J end lost 5 bases, and 12 bases lay between the germline ends. CDR1 is MNHEY and CDR2 is SVGAGI in the germline V gene. This CDR3 is built from 14 residues. The CDR3 nucleotides read TGTGCCAGCAGTTACGCGACAGTGGGGACTGAAGCTTTCTTT. Translating it yields CASSYATVGTEAFF.

J is TRBJ1-5 and V is TRBV6-1; 8 bases line up with TRBD1. Germline V lookup: CDR1 MNHNS, CDR2 SASEGT. The CDR3 totals 15 residues. Unmatched junction bases numbered 5, after V lost 6 bases and J lost 1 base. The CDR3 spells CASRLTGASNQPQHF. The CDR3 coding sequence is TGTGCCAGCAGGTTGACAGGGGCGAGCAATCAGCCCCAGCATTTT.

This chain connects TRBV7-8 to TRBJ1-1; possible D gene TRBD1, 5 bases. CDR1 is SGHVS and CDR2 is FQNEAQ in the germline V gene. CDR3 size: 16 residues. The ends were cut back, 1 base at V and 2 bases at J, with 14 bases in the middle. The CDR3: CASSLVGGMGNTEAFF. In DNA, the CDR3 is TGTGCCAGCAGCTTAGTTGGGGGTATGGGTAACACTGAAGCTTTCTTT.

The rearrangement joins TRBV30 to TRBJ1-1, with a tentative D call TRBD1 (5 bases). Trimming pared 3 bases from V and 0 bases from J, leaving 8 bases between. The CDR3 runs 13 residues. Germline V CDR1 and CDR2: GTSNPN, SVGIG (reference sequence). CDR3 in amino acids: CAWRRQMNTEAFF. CDR3 DNA sequence: TGTGCCTGGAGGCGACAGATGAACACTGAAGCTTTCTTT.

The V gene is TRBV5-1, the J gene TRBJ1-1, with a tentative D call TRBD1 (5 bases). V lost 4 bases to trimming and J lost 5 bases, with 15 bases between them. CDR1 is SGHRS, CDR2 YFSETQ, per germline. CDR3 length: 14 residues. The CDR3 sequence: CASSAQGSGTEAFF. The CDR3, as DNA: TGCGCCAGCAGCGCGCAGGGTTCCGGGACTGAAGCTTTCTTT.

The V call is TRBV4-3, the J call TRBJ2-7; 7 nucleotides align to TRBD1. Germline CDR1 reads LGHNA; CDR2 reads YSLEER. The CDR3 has 14 residues. The V and J ends lost 2 bases and 3 bases, in that order; junction bases with no gene match: 4. This CDR3 reads CASSQRQGNYEQYF. The CDR3 nucleotides read TGCGCCAGCAGCCAACGACAGGGAAACTACGAGCAGTACTTC.

This rearrangement joins TRBV19 to TRBJ2-7, with D unresolved. Germline assignment: CDR1 LNHDA and CDR2 SQIVND (reference sequence). This CDR3 spans 14 amino acids. Trimming pared 4 bases from V and 1 base from J, leaving 11 bases between. The CDR3 loop reads CASSRSGQSYEQYF. Written as DNA, the CDR3 is TGTGCCAGTAGTAGATCCGGGCAGTCCTACGAGCAGTACTTC. The entire variable domain, with the rest obtained from reference TRBV19 and TRBJ2-7, is as follows: DGGITQSPKYLFRKEGQNVTLSCEQNLNHDAMYWYRQDPGQGLRLIYYSQIVNDFQKGDIAEGYSVSREKKESFPLTVTSAQKNPTAFYLCASSRSGQSYEQYFGPGTRLTVT.

V is TRBV19 and J is TRBJ2-7, with TRBD1 matching 8 bases. Germline-derived CDR1 and CDR2 are LNHDA and SQIVND (reference sequence). The CDR3 is made up of 12 amino acids. Germline trimming cut 4 bases from V and 12 bases from J; bases unmatched to any gene: 8. The CDR3 loop is CASSSGQGGLYF. In nucleotides, the CDR3 is TGTGCCAGTAGTAGCGGACAGGGCGGGCTGTACTTC.

The chain links TRBV4-2 to TRBJ2-1, with D possibly being TRBD1 (7 bases). Per germline, CDR1 LGHNA and CDR2 YNFKEQ. The CDR3 length is 15 residues. V was shortened by 1 base and J by 6 bases, with 13 bases between the two germline ends. The CDR3: CASSQARDSFNEQFF. DNA for the CDR3: TGTGCCAGCAGCCAAGCGCGGGACAGTTTCAATGAGCAGTTCTTC.

The genes are TRBV5-1 and TRBJ2-7; D not resolved. The CDR3 is made up of 15 amino acids. Per germline, CDR1 SGHRS and CDR2 YFSETQ. V was shortened by 5 bases and J by 5 bases, with 20 bases between the two germline ends. The CDR3 DNA sequence: TGCGCCAGCAGAACCCTCACCAGTCCGGTCGACGAGCAGTACTTC. It yields the protein CASRTLTSPVDEQYF.

The chain recombines TRBV18 with TRBJ1-1, with D hard to call. Germline V CDR1 and CDR2: KGHSH, LQKENI. V shed 6 bases and J shed 3 bases, with 14 bases lying between them. The CDR3 contains 14 residues. DNA of the CDR3: TGTGCCAGCTCCAGTATGGGGAGGGACACTGAAGCTTTCTTT. As protein: CASSSMGRDTEAFF.

This clone occurred a few times. This chain links TRBV7-2 with TRBJ1-5, with unresolved D. CDR1 SGHTA and CDR2 FQGNSA come from the germline V gene. Between the trimmed V and J ends, which lost 5 bases and 2 bases, there was a span of 7 bases. This CDR3 has 13 residues. As DNA, the CDR3 is TGTGCCAGCAGCCCTCTGGGCAATCAGCCCCAGCATTTT. Its protein is CASSPLGNQPQHF.